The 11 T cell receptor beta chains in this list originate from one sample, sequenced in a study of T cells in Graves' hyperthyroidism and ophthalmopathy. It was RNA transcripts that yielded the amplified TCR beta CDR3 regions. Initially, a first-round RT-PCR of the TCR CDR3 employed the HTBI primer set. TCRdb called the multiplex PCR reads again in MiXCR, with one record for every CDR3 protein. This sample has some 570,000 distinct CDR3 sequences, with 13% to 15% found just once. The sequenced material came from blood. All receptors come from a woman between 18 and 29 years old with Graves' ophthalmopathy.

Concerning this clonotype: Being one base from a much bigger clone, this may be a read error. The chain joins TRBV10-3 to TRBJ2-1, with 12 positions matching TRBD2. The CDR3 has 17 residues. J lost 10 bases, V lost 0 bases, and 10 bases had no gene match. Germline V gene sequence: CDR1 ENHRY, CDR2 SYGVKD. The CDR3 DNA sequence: TGTGCCATCAGTGAGTCTCTAGCGGGAGGGCTGGGGTACGAGCAGTTCTTC. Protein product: CAISESLAGGLGYEQFF.

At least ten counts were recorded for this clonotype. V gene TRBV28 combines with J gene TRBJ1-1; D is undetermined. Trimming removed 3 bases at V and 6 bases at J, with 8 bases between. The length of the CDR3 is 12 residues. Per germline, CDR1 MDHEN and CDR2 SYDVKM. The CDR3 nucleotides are TGTGCCAGCAGTTTCGGAAGGTCTGAAGCTTTCTTT. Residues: CASSFGRSEAFF.

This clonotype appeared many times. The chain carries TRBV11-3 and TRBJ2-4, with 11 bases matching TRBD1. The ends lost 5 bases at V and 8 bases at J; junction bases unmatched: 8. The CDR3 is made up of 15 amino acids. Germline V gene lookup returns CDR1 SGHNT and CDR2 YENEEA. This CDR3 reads CASSLGQGAGDIQYF. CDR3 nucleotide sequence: TGTGCCAGCAGCCTTGGACAGGGGGCAGGAGACATTCAGTACTTC.

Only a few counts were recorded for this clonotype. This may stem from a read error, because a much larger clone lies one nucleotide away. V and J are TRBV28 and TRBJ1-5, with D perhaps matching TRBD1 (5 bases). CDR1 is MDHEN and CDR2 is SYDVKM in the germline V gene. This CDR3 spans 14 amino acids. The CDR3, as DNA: TGTGCCAGCAGTGTCACAGGCGGAATTCAGCCCCGGCATTTT. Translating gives CASSVTGGIQPRHF.

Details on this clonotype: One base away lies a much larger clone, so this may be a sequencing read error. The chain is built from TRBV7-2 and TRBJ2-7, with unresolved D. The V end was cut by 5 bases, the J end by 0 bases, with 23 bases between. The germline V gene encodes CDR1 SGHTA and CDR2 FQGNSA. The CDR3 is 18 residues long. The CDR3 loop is CASSLRKGLTPSSYEQYF. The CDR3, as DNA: TGTGCCAGCAGCCTTAGAAAGGGCCTAACTCCTAGCTCCTACGAGCAGTACTTC.

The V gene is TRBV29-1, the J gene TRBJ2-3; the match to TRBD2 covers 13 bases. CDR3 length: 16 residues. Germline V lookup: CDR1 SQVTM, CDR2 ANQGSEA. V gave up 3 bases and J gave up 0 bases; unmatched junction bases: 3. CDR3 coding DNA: TGCAGCGTTGATGGACTAGCGGGAGAGAGCACAGATACGCAGTATTTT. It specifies CSVDGLAGESTDTQYF.

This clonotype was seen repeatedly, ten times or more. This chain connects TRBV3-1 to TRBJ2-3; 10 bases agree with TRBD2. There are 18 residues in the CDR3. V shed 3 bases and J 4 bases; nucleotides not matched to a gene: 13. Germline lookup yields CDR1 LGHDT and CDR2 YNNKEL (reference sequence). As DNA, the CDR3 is TGTGCCAGCAGCCAGCCCCCGCTAGCGGGAGTCTTCCCAGATACGCAGTATTTT. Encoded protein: CASSQPPLAGVFPDTQYF.

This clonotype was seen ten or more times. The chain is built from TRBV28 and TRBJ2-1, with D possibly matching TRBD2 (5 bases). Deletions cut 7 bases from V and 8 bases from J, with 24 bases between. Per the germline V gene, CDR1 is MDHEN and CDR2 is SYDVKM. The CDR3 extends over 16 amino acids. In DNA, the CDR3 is TGTGCCAGCAAGGTGTTCGGACTCCAGGAGAGACATGAGCAGTTCTTC. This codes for CASKVFGLQERHEQFF.

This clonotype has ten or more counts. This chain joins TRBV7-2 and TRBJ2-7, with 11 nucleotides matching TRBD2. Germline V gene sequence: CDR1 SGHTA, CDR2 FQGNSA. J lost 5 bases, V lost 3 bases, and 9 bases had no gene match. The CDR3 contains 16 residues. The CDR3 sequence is CASSLISGRASNEQYF. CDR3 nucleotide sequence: TGTGCCAGCAGCTTGATTAGCGGGAGGGCCAGTAACGAGCAGTACTTC.

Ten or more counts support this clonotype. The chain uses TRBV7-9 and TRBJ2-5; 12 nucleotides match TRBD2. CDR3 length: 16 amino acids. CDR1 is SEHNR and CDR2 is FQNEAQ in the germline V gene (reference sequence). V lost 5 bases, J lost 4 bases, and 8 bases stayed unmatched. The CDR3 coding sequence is TGTGCCAGCAGCCATCTAGCGGGAGGGCAGAGAGAGACCCAGTACTTC. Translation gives CASSHLAGGQRETQYF. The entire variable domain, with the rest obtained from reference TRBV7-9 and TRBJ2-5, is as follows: DTGVSQNPRHKITKRGQNVTFRCDPISEHNRLYWYRQTLGQGPEFLTYFQNEAQLEKSRLLSDRFSAERPKGSFSTLEIQRTEQGDSAMYLCASSHLAGGQRETQYFGPGTRLLVL.

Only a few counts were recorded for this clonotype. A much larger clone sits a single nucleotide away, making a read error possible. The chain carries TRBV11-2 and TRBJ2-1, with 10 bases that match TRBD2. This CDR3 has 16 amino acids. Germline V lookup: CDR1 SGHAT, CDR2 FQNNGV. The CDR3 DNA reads TGTACCAGCAGCTTAACTAGCGGGATTACCCACAATGAGCAGTTCTTC. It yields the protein CTSSLTSGITHNEQFF.